These 12 T cell receptor beta chains came from one sample sequenced in a study of T cells in localized non-small cell lung cancer. Some clones are missing from TCRdb's copy, which holds only in-frame ones; the method was immunoSEQ multiplex PCR. The table shows tens of thousands of clones, with about 87% occurring only once. The material was peripheral blood, obtained before any cancer treatment. These receptors were collected from a man aged 40 to 70 with stage I squamous cell lung carcinoma.

The chain uses TRBV4-1 and TRBJ2-3; 7 bases align to TRBD2. This CDR3 spans 16 amino acids. CDR1 MGHRA and CDR2 YSYEKL come from the germline V gene. Losses at the gene ends were 2 bases for V and 0 bases for J; bases not matched to a gene: 5. The CDR3 nucleotides are TGCGCCAGCAGCCAAAGGTTGGGGGGGAGCACAGATACGCAGTATTTT. Its translation: CASSQRLGGSTDTQYF.

The V gene is TRBV4-2, the J gene TRBJ1-2, with TRBD1 as a possible D gene (5 bases). Per the germline V gene, CDR1 is LGHNA and CDR2 is YNFKEQ. V was cut by 0 bases and J by 4 bases, with 9 bases left in between. The CDR3 length is 14 residues. The CDR3 reads CASSQEAGFYGYTF. CDR3 bases: TGTGCCAGCAGCCAAGAGGCAGGGTTCTATGGCTACACCTTC.

The genes are TRBV5-1 and TRBJ2-1; D perhaps matches TRBD2 (5 bases). V shed 2 bases and J shed 9 bases, with 12 bases lying between them. There are 13 residues in the CDR3. The germline V gene has CDR1 SGHRS and CDR2 YFSETQ. The CDR3 reads CASSLLGGVEQFF. Here the CDR3 DNA reads TGCGCCAGCAGCTTATTAGGAGGTGTTGAGCAGTTCTTC.

This rearrangement joins TRBV27 to TRBJ2-3; D may be TRBD1 (6 bases). Germline assignment: CDR1 MNHEY and CDR2 SMNVEV (reference sequence). The CDR3 sequence is 16 residues long. V lost 3 bases and J 3 bases, leaving 16 bases between the germline ends. CDR3 bases: TGTGCCAGCAGTTTGATCCCCGGCAGGGGAACAGATACGCAGTATTTT. This gives the protein CASSLIPGRGTDTQYF.

The chain uses TRBV5-1 and TRBJ2-1; 7 bases map to TRBD2. The CDR3 spans 15 residues. The germline V gene encodes CDR1 SGHRS and CDR2 YFSETQ. V was pared by 1 base and J by 8 bases, with 9 bases of the junction left unmatched. Here the CDR3 DNA reads TGCGCCAGCAGCTTGAAGGGCGGGAGTGGGGATGAGCAGTTCTTC. It encodes CASSLKGGSGDEQFF.

The CDR3 region is CASSHTSGYEQYF. CDR3 bases: TGCGCCAGCAGCCACACGTCTGGTTACGAGCAGTACTTC. This rearrangement joins TRBV4-3 to TRBJ2-7; no reliable D call. Germline lookup yields CDR1 LGHNA and CDR2 YSLEER. V was shortened by 3 bases and J by 4 bases, with 10 bases between the two germline ends. This CDR3 has 13 residues.

The chain has TRBV6-1 and TRBJ2-7; D possibly matches TRBD1 or TRBD2 (5 bases each). The CDR3 is made up of 15 amino acids. Germline V gene data show CDR1 as MNHNS and CDR2 as SASEGT. V lost 4 bases, J lost 5 bases, and 18 bases lay in between. The CDR3 DNA reads TGTGCCAGCAGTGCCGTGGGGGAGAGGCGCAACGAGCAGTACTTC. It is translated as CASSAVGERRNEQYF.

This clone rates as hyperexpanded (1% or more). The rearrangement links TRBV28 to TRBJ2-7; 7 positions match TRBD1. The CDR3 length is 13 residues. Germline CDR1 is MDHEN and CDR2 is SYDVKM. V trimming: 5 bases; J trimming: 3 bases; junction bases outside the gene matches: 4. The CDR3 coding sequence is TGTGCCAGCAGTCACAGGGGATTCTACGAGCAGTACTTC. Protein: CASSHRGFYEQYF.

This chain links TRBV25-1 with TRBJ1-2, with 11 bases lining up with TRBD1. Germline CDR1 and CDR2: MGHDK and SYGVNS. This CDR3 spans 16 amino acids. With 6 bases clipped from V and 4 bases from J, the junction kept 10 bases outside the gene matches. The CDR3 bases are TGTGCCAGCAGCGCCCTCGGACAGGGGGCAGGCTATGGCTACACCTTC. It translates to CASSALGQGAGYGYTF.

V gene TRBV28 combines with J gene TRBJ2-7; D not certain. The V end was cut by 3 bases, the J end by 2 bases, with 8 bases between. Germline V gene lookup returns CDR1 MDHEN and CDR2 SYDVKM. The CDR3 length is 13 residues. CDR3 sequence reads: CASSLGRPYEQYF. CDR3 DNA sequence: TGTGCCAGCAGTTTGGGCCGACCCTACGAGCAGTACTTC.

This clone has a single count. The CDR3 loop is CASTILHTGELFF. CDR3 DNA: TGTGCCAGCACCATACTCCACACCGGGGAGCTGTTTTTT. The chain is built from TRBV7-9 and TRBJ2-2, with D hard to call. Trimming took off 7 bases at V and 3 bases at J, with 9 bases between the two ends. This CDR3 is 13 amino acids long. CDR1 SEHNR and CDR2 FQNEAQ come from the germline V gene (reference sequence).

In the case of this clone: The germline gene is not matched at one end of the junction; a read error may be the cause. This chain joins TRBV25-1 and TRBJ2-1; D not resolved. This CDR3 comprises 15 residues. Germline CDR1 is MGHDK and CDR2 is SYGVNS. Here the CDR3 DNA reads TGTGCCAGCAGTGCCCATTCCGACTCCAACAATGAGCAGTTCTTC. This sequence encodes CASSAHSDSNNEQFF.